Shown below are 22 T cell receptor beta chains from a single sample sequenced in a study of OX40 agonist ivuxolimab in advanced cancers. Sequencing was performed with immunoSEQ multiplex PCR; in TCRdb, only in-frame clones are kept and a portion is missing. The data show about 140,000 clones, with about nine tenths seen just once and 1.1% held by the top ten. The material was CD4+ or CD8+ T cells sorted from blood, obtained in a trial of the OX40 agonist ivuxolimab. The receptor source for this set is an adult with an advanced solid tumor such as melanoma, head and neck, liver or kidney cancer.

The genes are TRBV28 and TRBJ1-4, with D uncertain. Trimming left V 2 bases short and J 8 bases short, with 15 bases between. Germline V gene sequence: CDR1 MDHEN, CDR2 SYDVKM. The CDR3 extends over 15 amino acids. The CDR3, as DNA: TGTGCCAGCAGTTTAAGCCTCCCAAGCGGGGAAAAACTGTTTTTT. It encodes CASSLSLPSGEKLFF.

A single count supports this clone. The rearrangement uses TRBV30 and TRBJ1-5; 7 positions match TRBD1. The V gene end was trimmed by 2 bases and the J gene end by 1 base; junction bases not matched to a gene: 5. The germline gives CDR1 GTSNPN, CDR2 SVGIG (reference sequence). The CDR3 is 15 amino acids. CDR3 sequence: CAWSLGGMSNQPQHF. In DNA, the CDR3 is TGTGCCTGGAGTCTAGGGGGCATGAGCAATCAGCCCCAGCATTTT. The whole variable domain, remainder taken from reference TRBV30 and TRBJ1-5, is SQTIHQWPATLVQPVGSPLSLECTVEGTSNPNLYWYRQAAGRGLQLLFYSVGIGQISSEVPQNLSASRPQDRQFILSSKKLLLSDSGFYLCAWSLGGMSNQPQHFGDGTRLSIL.

The rearrangement links TRBV7-3 to TRBJ2-3, with D possibly matching TRBD2 (5 bases). CDR1 is SGHTA, CDR2 FQGTGA, per germline. Trimming cost V 2 bases and J 1 base, with 13 bases left between them. The length of the CDR3 is 16 residues. The CDR3 DNA sequence: TGTGCCAGCAGCTTATGGGCCGGAGGTGGCACAGATACGCAGTATTTT. This encodes CASSLWAGGGTDTQYF.

The chain uses TRBV9 and TRBJ2-2; D perhaps matches TRBD2 (5 bases). Germline V gives CDR1 SGDLS, CDR2 YYNGEE. Trimming cost V 0 bases and J 6 bases, with 6 bases left between them. The CDR3 is 13 amino acids. The CDR3 reads CASSVGRPGELFF. In DNA form, the CDR3 reads TGTGCCAGCAGCGTAGGGAGGCCCGGGGAGCTGTTTTTT. Combining the CDR3 with reference TRBV9 and TRBJ2-2 gives the whole variable domain DSGVTQTPKHLITATGQRVTLRCSPRSGDLSVYWYQQSLDQGLQFLIQYYNGEERAKGNILERFSAQQFPDLHSELNLSSLELGDSALYFCASSVGRPGELFFGEGSRLTVL.

The chain joins TRBV27 to TRBJ1-2; tentative D call: TRBD1 (5 bases). This CDR3 region has 14 residues. Between the trimmed V and J ends, which lost 6 bases and 0 bases, there was a span of 11 bases. CDR1 and CDR2 (germline): MNHEY, SMNVEV (reference sequence). The CDR3 reads CASSGTGTNYGYTF. The CDR3 DNA sequence: TGTGCCAGCAGCGGGACCGGGACTAACTATGGCTACACCTTC.

V gene TRBV9 combines with J gene TRBJ1-2; possibly TRBD1 for D (5 bases). Trimming shortened V by 4 bases and J by 4 bases, and 14 bases separated the two germline ends. The CDR3 has 14 residues. Germline CDR1 reads SGDLS; CDR2 reads YYNGEE. The CDR3, as DNA: TGTGCCAGCAGCCCTCGGAGGACAAGCTATGGCTACACCTTC. As protein: CASSPRRTSYGYTF.

The rearrangement uses TRBV11-1 and TRBJ2-1; 8 bases match TRBD2. The CDR3 length is 16 residues. Germline loops: CDR1 SGHAT, CDR2 FQDESV (reference sequence). J lost 4 bases, V lost 2 bases, and 7 bases had no gene match. The CDR3 nucleotides read TGTGCCAGCAGCTTACGGACTAGCAGGAGTTACAATGAGCAGTTCTTC. Protein product: CASSLRTSRSYNEQFF.

This chain connects TRBV5-1 to TRBJ2-5; possibly TRBD1 or TRBD2 for D (5 bases each). CDR1 is SGHRS and CDR2 is YFSETQ in the germline V gene. The CDR3 is made up of 15 amino acids. Trimming pared 0 bases from V and 3 bases from J, leaving 12 bases between. The CDR3 loop reads CASSLGGTSKETQYF. For the CDR3, the DNA is TGCGCCAGCAGCTTGGGGGGGACGTCGAAAGAGACCCAGTACTTC. Using reference TRBV5-1 and TRBJ2-5 for the parts outside the CDR3, the full variable domain is KAGVTQTPRYLIKTRGQQVTLSCSPISGHRSVSWYQQTPGQGLQFLFEYFSETQRNKGNFPGRFSGRQFSNSRSEMNVSTLELGDSALYLCASSLGGTSKETQYFGPGTRLLVL.

The chain combines TRBV7-9 with TRBJ2-5, with TRBD2 matching 7 bases. CDR3 length equals 15 residues. The ends lost 2 bases at V and 5 bases at J; junction bases unmatched: 8. The germline V gene has CDR1 SEHNR and CDR2 FQNEAQ (reference sequence). The CDR3: CASSLRAGVEETQYF. The DNA for the CDR3 is TGTGCCAGCAGCTTAAGGGCGGGAGTGGAGGAGACCCAGTACTTC.

The sample holds a few counts of this clone. The genes are TRBV10-1 and TRBJ1-1, with D unclear. Germline loops: CDR1 WNHNN, CDR2 SYGVQD (reference sequence). The CDR3 spans 14 residues. V was clipped by 5 bases and J by 0 bases, with 10 bases between them. The CDR3 protein is CASSPSTLNTEAFF. In nucleotides, the CDR3 is TGCGCCAGCAGTCCATCTACTCTGAACACTGAAGCTTTCTTT.

The rearrangement links TRBV29-1 to TRBJ2-2, with 8 bases matching TRBD2. The CDR3 runs 15 residues. Germline lookup yields CDR1 SQVTM and CDR2 ANQGSEA. The V segment lost 5 bases and the J segment 8 bases; nucleotides outside the gene matches: 13. The CDR3 region has the DNA TGCAGCGTTCTTAGACTCCCCCGCGGGAGGGGGGAGCTGTTTTTT. It translates to CSVLRLPRGRGELFF.

The chain recombines TRBV9 with TRBJ2-7, with D possibly matching TRBD1 (5 bases). The V gene's germline CDR1 is SGDLS and CDR2 YYNGEE. V was shortened by 0 bases and J by 6 bases, with 10 bases between the two germline ends. The CDR3 runs to 13 residues. The CDR3 loop reads CASSVEGVGEQYF. DNA for the CDR3: TGTGCCAGCAGCGTAGAAGGGGTCGGCGAGCAGTACTTC.

The chain combines TRBV6-5 with TRBJ2-7; 8 positions agree with TRBD1. This CDR3 has 14 amino acids. J gave up 6 bases and V 2 bases, and 6 bases lay outside the gene matches. Germline V gives CDR1 MNHEY, CDR2 SVGAGI. The CDR3 loop reads CASSYPDRGGEQYF. The CDR3 DNA reads TGTGCCAGCAGTTACCCAGACAGGGGCGGCGAGCAGTACTTC.

This clone showed up just once. This chain uses TRBV4-2 with TRBJ1-5, with 7 positions matching TRBD1. Germline V CDR1 and CDR2: LGHNA, YNFKEQ. CDR3 size: 14 residues. The trim removed 6 bases at V and 3 bases at J, leaving 5 bases unmatched. The CDR3, as DNA: TGTGCCAGCAGTTTTACAGGGGACAATCAGCCCCAGCATTTT. Its translation: CASSFTGDNQPQHF.

V gene TRBV9 combines with J gene TRBJ1-1; 8 nucleotides line up with TRBD1. V shed 3 bases, J shed 4 bases, and the junction held 5 bases outside the gene matches. This CDR3 is built from 14 residues. CDR1 and CDR2 (germline): SGDLS, YYNGEE. The CDR3 reads CASSADRAVTEAFF. The CDR3 region has the DNA TGTGCCAGCAGCGCGGACAGGGCGGTCACTGAAGCTTTCTTT. The variable domain in full, with the rest retrieved from reference TRBV9 and TRBJ1-1, is DSGVTQTPKHLITATGQRVTLRCSPRSGDLSVYWYQQSLDQGLQFLIQYYNGEERAKGNILERFSAQQFPDLHSELNLSSLELGDSALYFCASSADRAVTEAFFGQGTRLTVV.

This clone appeared a single time. The chain combines TRBV4-1 with TRBJ1-4, with TRBD1 identical over 9 bases. With V trimmed by 8 bases and J by 8 bases, 6 bases remained unmatched. This CDR3 region has 13 residues. CDR1 and CDR2 from the germline V gene are MGHRA and YSYEKL. Here the CDR3 reads CASGRDRDEKLFF. The CDR3 nucleotides read TGCGCCAGCGGCCGGGACAGGGACGAAAAACTGTTTTTT.

This chain connects TRBV5-4 to TRBJ2-5, with D perhaps given as TRBD1 or TRBD2 (6 bases each). This CDR3 has 14 residues. Germline V lookup: CDR1 SGHNT, CDR2 YYREEE (reference sequence). Trimming stripped 4 bases from V and 5 bases from J, with 15 bases between. This CDR3 is CASSPRGGRETQYF. The DNA of the CDR3 is TGTGCCAGCAGCCCGCGAGGGGGGAGGGAGACCCAGTACTTC.

This clone was seen once. The rearrangement joins TRBV6-1 to TRBJ2-2; D possibly matches TRBD1 or TRBD2 (5 bases each). Per the germline V gene, CDR1 is MNHNS and CDR2 is SASEGT. The CDR3 is 14 amino acids. V was trimmed by 6 bases and J by 3 bases, leaving 11 bases between them. CDR3: CASSRDHYTGELFF. DNA for the CDR3: TGTGCCAGCAGCAGGGACCACTACACCGGGGAGCTGTTTTTT.

The chain has TRBV7-3 and TRBJ2-2; D ambiguous. V dropped 6 bases and J dropped 5 bases, with 16 bases sitting between them. The CDR3 covers 15 residues. Germline lookup yields CDR1 SGHTA and CDR2 FQGTGA. The CDR3 nucleotides are TGTGCCAGCAGTGCAGGCGAGGAGAGAACCGGGGAGCTGTTTTTT. It translates to CASSAGEERTGELFF.

The CDR3, as DNA: TGTGCCAGCAGTTTAAGACAGACAGACATTCAGTACTTC. Its protein is CASSLRQTDIQYF. The chain joins TRBV27 to TRBJ2-4; possibly TRBD1 for D (5 bases). The CDR3 covers 13 residues. Deletions cut 2 bases from V and 8 bases from J, with 10 bases between. Looked up from germline, CDR1 is MNHEY and CDR2 is SMNVEV (reference sequence).

The rearrangement joins TRBV30 to TRBJ2-7; TRBD1 is a possible D gene (6 bases). V was trimmed by 2 bases and J by 4 bases, leaving 9 bases between them. Looked up from germline, CDR1 is GTSNPN and CDR2 is SVGIG (reference sequence). This CDR3 spans 12 amino acids. In DNA form, the CDR3 reads TGTGCCTGGAGTAAAGGACAGTACGAGCAGTACTTC. It specifies CAWSKGQYEQYF.

CDR3 nucleotide sequence: TGTGCCAGCAGCTTACGGTTTACCCCCGGGACGGCCAACGGCGGGGAGCTGTTTTTT. It is translated as CASSLRFTPGTANGGELFF. The chain uses TRBV7-9 and TRBJ2-2; TRBD1 or TRBD2 may be the D gene (5 bases each). CDR1 and CDR2 from the germline V gene are SEHNR and FQNEAQ (reference sequence). The length of the CDR3 is 19 residues. The V end was cut by 2 bases, the J end by 7 bases, with 26 bases between. Full variable domain (outside the CDR3, taken from reference TRBV7-9 and TRBJ2-2): DTGVSQNPRHKITKRGQNVTFRCDPISEHNRLYWYRQTLGQGPEFLTYFQNEAQLEKSRLLSDRFSAERPKGSFSTLEIQRTEQGDSAMYLCASSLRFTPGTANGGELFFGEGSRLTVL.